This TCR beta chain was found in a study of cytomegalovirus exposure and HLA in healthy donors. The PCR used 60 Vbeta and 13 Jbeta primers. Authors' analysis steps: In a later analysis, the count reached some 75 million unique TCR beta chains, with around 10 million shared. Using immunoSEQ multiplex PCR, the repertoire was profiled, and TCRdb retains in-frame clones only, with some absent. Clonal size and the V and J genes are those of that table, whereas D and trimming came from the DNA. The sample records about 64,000 clones, 55% to 65% being singletons. Trimming cost V 0 bases and J 3 bases, with 12 bases left between them. CDR1 and CDR2 from the germline V gene are SGHTA and FQGNSA. The CDR3 has 16 residues.

The material sequenced was PBMCs. This chain uses TRBV7-2 with TRBJ1-5, with no clear D. This clonotype was obtained from a woman in her 50s in good health and CMV-seronegative. CDR3 in amino acids: CASSLALTVDNQPQHF. As DNA, the CDR3 is TGTGCCAGCAGCTTAGCTCTAACCGTAGACAATCAGCCCCAGCATTTT.